These 19 T cell receptor beta chains were all obtained from the same sample, sequenced in a study of identical twins (dated by TCRdb to about 2016). Library preparation was by 5' RACE. This sample was sequenced with an Illumina HiSeq 2000. Through fastp at Q25 and MiXCR, TCRdb rebuilt clones from the public reads, retaining in-frame beta chains. Every distinct CDR3 protein forms one entry, paired with its most common genes and DNA. The sample contains about 690,000 distinct CDR3 sequences, around 21% of them found a single time. 4% to 4.5% of the sample belongs to the ten largest clones. Another study also made use of these data, one on T cells expressing NK-cell markers.

The sample comprised PBMCs. These receptors all come from a woman aged 18 to 35 in good health.

This clonotype appeared a single time. The chain carries TRBV5-5 and TRBJ2-3; a weak D match, TRBD2 (5 bases). V lost 3 bases to trimming and J lost 4 bases, with 18 bases between them. CDR3 length: 16 residues. Germline V gives CDR1 SGHKS, CDR2 YYEKEE (reference sequence). The CDR3 nucleotides are TGTGCCAGCAGCTGGCGACCGGGATCTGGGGCAGATACGCAGTATTTT. Translating it yields CASSWRPGSGADTQYF. Variable domain in full (rest from reference TRBV5-5 and TRBJ2-3): DAGVTQSPTHLIKTRGQQVTLRCSPISGHKSVSWYQQVLGQGPQFIFQYYEKEERGRGNFPDRFSARQFPNYSSELNVNALLLGDSALYLCASSWRPGSGADTQYFGPGTRLTVL.

In its sample, this clonotype was seen a few times. This sequence joins TRBV12-3 or TRBV12-4 and TRBJ1-2; weak D call: TRBD1 (5 bases). Between the trimmed V and J ends, which lost 6 bases and 6 bases, there was a span of 17 bases. This CDR3 is 14 amino acids long. The CDR3 region is CASRQVGGSHGYTF. The CDR3 bases are TGTGCCAGCAGACAGGTCGGGGGATCTCATGGCTACACCTTC.

This clonotype was seen many times. The gene calls are TRBV20-1 and TRBJ2-3; D possibly corresponds to TRBD1 (5 bases). Per germline, CDR1 DFQATT and CDR2 SNEGSKA (reference sequence). The V end was cut by 5 bases, the J end by 9 bases, with 15 bases between. The CDR3 has 12 amino acids. The CDR3 coding sequence is TGCAGTGCTGCTCCGGACACTTCAACGCAGTATTTT. Residues: CSAAPDTSTQYF.

This clonotype was picked up a small number of times. The genes are TRBV10-3 and TRBJ2-7; either TRBD1 or TRBD2 may supply D (5 bases each). CDR1 and CDR2 from the germline V gene are ENHRY and SYGVKD. The CDR3 spans 13 residues. V was shortened by 6 bases and J by 0 bases, with 9 bases between the two germline ends. The CDR3 loop reads CAISEGNSYEQYF. CDR3 coding DNA: TGTGCCATCAGCGAGGGGAACTCCTACGAGCAGTACTTC.

Details on this clonotype: A much larger clone differs from this one at a single base, so this may be a read error. V is TRBV10-3 and J is TRBJ2-5, with TRBD2 matching 12 bases. Germline V gene lookup returns CDR1 ENHRY and CDR2 SYGVKD. This CDR3 region has 16 residues. V was pared by 6 bases and J by 1 base, with 6 bases of the junction left unmatched. The CDR3 here is CAISPWTSGIQETQYF. Here the CDR3 DNA reads TGTGCCATCAGCCCCTGGACTAGCGGGATCCAAGAGACCCAGTACTTC.

This clonotype was counted many times. This sequence joins TRBV6-6 and TRBJ2-3; no clear D gene. V dropped 3 bases and J dropped 5 bases, with 12 bases sitting between them. Germline V lookup: CDR1 MNHNY, CDR2 SVGAGI (reference sequence). This CDR3 has 14 amino acids. The CDR3 DNA follows: TGTGCCAGCAGTTATGATCAGGACGTAGATACGCAGTATTTT. Encoded protein: CASSYDQDVDTQYF.

This clonotype was picked up many times. The CDR3 is CASSYSRQGNGYTF. The CDR3 nucleotides read TGTGCCAGCAGTTACTCGAGACAGGGGAATGGCTACACCTTC. The rearrangement links TRBV6-5 to TRBJ1-2; 8 nucleotides agree with TRBD1. V lost 0 bases, J lost 6 bases, and 3 bases stayed unmatched. Germline loops: CDR1 MNHEY, CDR2 SVGAGI. This CDR3 is built from 14 residues.

This clonotype came up a few times. The chain couples TRBV11-2 to TRBJ2-4; 10 nucleotides align to TRBD1. CDR3 size: 17 residues. Germline CDR1 SGHAT, CDR2 FQNNGV. The junction had 5 bases not matched to a gene; V was cut back by 1 base and J by 2 bases. CDR3: CASSLGTGGGSKNIQYF. The CDR3 bases are TGTGCCAGCAGCTTAGGGACAGGGGGAGGCTCCAAAAACATTCAGTACTTC.

The chain carries TRBV5-1 and TRBJ2-5, with 8 positions matching TRBD1. Germline V gene data show CDR1 as SGHRS and CDR2 as YFSETQ. Trimming took 7 bases from V and 1 from J; bases not matched to a gene: 15. The CDR3 has 17 residues. The CDR3 DNA reads TGCGCCAGCGGCCCCTCCGGACAGGGCCCTACCCAAGAGACCCAGTACTTC. It translates to CASGPSGQGPTQETQYF.

In regard to this clonotype: A read error may be the cause here, since a much bigger clone is one base away. This chain joins TRBV10-3 and TRBJ2-7; D not resolved. The germline gives CDR1 ENHRY, CDR2 SYGVKD. This CDR3 region has 11 residues. V dropped 2 bases and J dropped 5 bases, with 4 bases sitting between them. As DNA, the CDR3 is TGTGCCATCAGTGAGACCCACGAGCAGTACTTC. Protein: CAISETHEQYF.

In its sample, this clonotype was seen many times. The CDR3 sequence is CASSPRTYFVRNEKLFF. CDR3 DNA: TGTGCCAGCAGTCCAAGGACCTATTTCGTCCGGAATGAAAAACTGTTTTTT. This chain joins TRBV27 and TRBJ1-4; no firm D call. In germline, CDR1 is MNHEY, CDR2 SMNVEV (reference sequence). The germline V and J ends were trimmed by 5 bases and 5 bases, with 21 bases remaining between them. CDR3 length: 17 residues.

This clonotype has ten or more counts. V gene TRBV6-1 combines with J gene TRBJ1-2, with D possibly TRBD1 on 6 matching bases. V lost 8 bases and J 4 bases, leaving 8 bases between the germline ends. The CDR3 runs to 11 residues. In germline, CDR1 is MNHNS, CDR2 SASEGT. CDR3 nucleotides: TGTGCCAGCGACAGGTCCTATGGCTACACCTTC. It yields the protein CASDRSYGYTF.

The chain employs TRBV30 and TRBJ2-7; no definite D call. From germline, CDR1 is GTSNPN and CDR2 SVGIG (reference sequence). The CDR3 contains 12 residues. V was trimmed by 0 bases and J by 0 bases, leaving 3 bases between them. CDR3 DNA sequence: TGTGCCTGGAGTGTTATCTCCTACGAGCAGTACTTC. This sequence encodes CAWSVISYEQYF.

This clonotype was seen a few times. The chain carries TRBV5-6 and TRBJ1-2; no clear D gene. Between the trimmed V and J ends, which lost 4 bases and 1 base, there was a span of 11 bases. This CDR3 spans 14 amino acids. Germline loops: CDR1 SGHDT, CDR2 YYEEEE. CDR3 in DNA: TGTGCCAGCAGCCCGGTGGCAGTTAACTATGGCTACACCTTC. This gives the protein CASSPVAVNYGYTF.

The V and J genes are TRBV6-6 and TRBJ2-7; weak D call: TRBD1 (5 bases). Trimming left V 6 bases short and J 5 bases short, with 14 bases between. The CDR3 runs 13 residues. Germline assignment: CDR1 MNHNY and CDR2 SVGAGI (reference sequence). CDR3: CASRNRLVHEQYF. In nucleotides, the CDR3 is TGTGCCAGCAGAAACAGGTTGGTCCACGAGCAGTACTTC.

This clonotype was recorded a few times. J is TRBJ2-4 and V is TRBV20-1; TRBD1 or TRBD2 may be the D gene (6 bases each). V was shortened by 3 bases and J by 9 bases, with 15 bases between the two germline ends. This CDR3 has 13 residues. Germline CDR1 is DFQATT and CDR2 is SNEGSKA (reference sequence). CDR3 amino acids: CSASIPGASIQYF. DNA of the CDR3: TGCAGTGCTAGTATCCCGGGGGCAAGCATTCAGTACTTC.

The chain uses TRBV29-1 and TRBJ2-7; TRBD1 might be the D (5 bases). CDR1 is SQVTM and CDR2 is ANQGSEA in the germline V gene. V was trimmed by 4 bases and J by 7 bases, leaving 17 bases between them. This CDR3 is built from 13 residues. The chain's CDR3 is CSVAAGWAQEQYF. CDR3 coding DNA: TGCAGCGTTGCAGCAGGGTGGGCCCAGGAGCAGTACTTC.

This clonotype was seen more than once but under ten times. CDR3 nucleotides: TGTGCCAGCAGCTTAAGTCGCTTATGGGGTGAGCAGTTCTTC. Translation: CASSLSRLWGEQFF. The chain combines TRBV11-2 with TRBJ2-1, with no clear D. The germline V and J ends were trimmed by 2 bases and 9 bases, with 14 bases remaining between them. Germline CDR1 SGHAT, CDR2 FQNNGV. CDR3 size: 14 residues.

This clonotype was observed at least ten times. The CDR3 DNA reads TGTGCCATCACTGGGGCAGATAACTATGGCTACACCTTC. This encodes CAITGADNYGYTF. This rearrangement joins TRBV10-3 to TRBJ1-2; weak D call: TRBD1 (5 bases). The V end lost 7 bases, the J end lost 1 base, and 10 bases lay between the germline ends. Germline V gene lookup returns CDR1 ENHRY and CDR2 SYGVKD. The CDR3 is made up of 13 amino acids.